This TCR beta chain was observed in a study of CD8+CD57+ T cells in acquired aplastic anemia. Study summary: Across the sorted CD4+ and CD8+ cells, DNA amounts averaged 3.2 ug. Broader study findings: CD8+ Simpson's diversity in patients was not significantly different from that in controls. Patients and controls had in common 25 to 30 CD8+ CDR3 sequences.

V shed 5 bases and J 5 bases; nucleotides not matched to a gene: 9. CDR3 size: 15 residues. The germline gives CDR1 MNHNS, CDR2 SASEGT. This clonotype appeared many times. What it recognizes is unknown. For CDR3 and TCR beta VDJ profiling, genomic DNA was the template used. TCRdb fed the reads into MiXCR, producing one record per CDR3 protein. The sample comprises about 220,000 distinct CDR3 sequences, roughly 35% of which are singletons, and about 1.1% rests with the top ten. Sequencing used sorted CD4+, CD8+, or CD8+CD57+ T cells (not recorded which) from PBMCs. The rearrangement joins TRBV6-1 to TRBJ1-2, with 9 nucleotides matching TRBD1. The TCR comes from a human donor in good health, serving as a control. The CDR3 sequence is CASSPAGTGTYGYTF. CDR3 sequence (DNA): TGTGCCAGCAGTCCCGCCGGGACAGGGACGTATGGCTACACCTTC.